The 11 T cell receptor beta chains in this list originate from one sample, sequenced in a study of cytomegalovirus exposure and HLA in healthy donors. It was with 60 Vbeta and 13 Jbeta primers that the PCR ran. Sequencing was performed with immunoSEQ multiplex PCR; in TCRdb, only in-frame clones are kept and a portion is missing. The sample records some 180,000 clones, about 90% being singletons. Sequencing input: PBMCs. Receptors originate from a girl under two years old in good health and CMV-seronegative.

V gene TRBV19 combines with J gene TRBJ2-4, with 7 bases lining up with TRBD1. The CDR3 is made up of 13 amino acids. V was pared by 10 bases and J by 3 bases, with 6 bases of the junction left unmatched. Germline CDR1 reads LNHDA; CDR2 reads SQIVND (reference sequence). For the CDR3, the DNA is TGTGCCATCCTGGACAGGCTCAAAAACATTCAGTACTTC. Translated, it gives CAILDRLKNIQYF.

The chain uses TRBV27 and TRBJ1-2; no clear D. The CDR3 runs to 14 residues. The germline gives CDR1 MNHEY, CDR2 SMNVEV (reference sequence). Deletions cut 3 bases from V and 3 bases from J, with 11 bases between. CDR3 in DNA: TGTGCCAGCAGTTTGTACGGGTTGGACTATGGCTACACCTTC. Translating gives CASSLYGLDYGYTF.

The V gene is TRBV6-5, the J gene TRBJ1-1; 7 bases line up with TRBD1. This CDR3 region has 15 residues. Losses at the gene ends were 7 bases for V and 4 bases for J; bases not matched to a gene: 12. Germline CDR1 reads MNHEY; CDR2 reads SVGAGI. The CDR3 DNA reads as TGTGCCAGCACCGCAAAAACAGGGGTATTCACTGAAGCTTTCTTT. This encodes CASTAKTGVFTEAFF.

This clone was seen a handful of times. The chain combines TRBV5-6 with TRBJ2-3; the match to TRBD2 covers 7 bases. V lost 5 bases to trimming and J lost 6 bases; unmatched junction nucleotides: 6. Looked up from germline, CDR1 is SGHDT and CDR2 is YYEEEE. CDR3 length: 13 residues. The CDR3 DNA reads as TGTGCCAGCAGTTACGAACTAGCGGATACGCAGTATTTT. Translation gives CASSYELADTQYF.

This chain connects TRBV5-4 to TRBJ1-3; D is unresolved. V was pared by 4 bases and J by 0 bases, with 11 bases between. CDR3 length: 15 residues. Germline assignment: CDR1 SGHNT and CDR2 YYREEE (reference sequence). The CDR3: CASSPTLDSGNTIYF. CDR3 sequence (DNA): TGTGCCAGCAGCCCCACCCTAGACTCTGGAAACACCATATATTTT.

About this clone itself: Germline is not matched at one junction end, which may reflect a read error. This chain joins TRBV7-9 and TRBJ2-7; D not certain. This CDR3 contains 17 residues. The germline V gene has CDR1 SEHNR and CDR2 FQNEAQ (reference sequence). The CDR3 is CAGRPTSIRAPPGEQYF. CDR3 DNA sequence: TGTGCCGGCAGACCCACCTCTATCCGAGCCCCTCCCGGCGAGCAGTACTTC.

As DNA, the CDR3 is TGTGCCAGCAGCTCCGGGACTAGCGGAGGGGATACGCAGTATTTT. Residues: CASSSGTSGGDTQYF. The rearrangement links TRBV7-8 to TRBJ2-3; 11 nucleotides align to TRBD2. Germline loops: CDR1 SGHVS, CDR2 FQNEAQ. The CDR3 length is 15 residues. With 4 bases clipped from V and 6 bases from J, the junction kept 6 bases outside the gene matches.

V is TRBV5-1 and J is TRBJ1-3, with 7 bases lining up with TRBD1. The CDR3 runs 14 residues. Germline V gene lookup returns CDR1 SGHRS and CDR2 YFSETQ. J was trimmed by 4 bases and V by 3 bases; bases with no gene match: 4. CDR3 residues: CASSSDRAGNTIYF. Written as DNA, the CDR3 is TGCGCCAGCAGCTCTGACAGGGCCGGAAACACCATATATTTT.

This chain links TRBV5-6 with TRBJ2-5; TRBD1 is a possible D gene (6 bases). The DNA matches TRBJ2-7 better at its end, which makes the J call doubtful. This CDR3 contains 15 residues. Germline CDR1 and CDR2: SGHDT and YYEEEE. CDR3 amino acids: CASSHPRDNPYEQYF. The CDR3 coding sequence is TGTGCCAGCAGCCACCCCCGGGACAACCCCTACGAGCAGTACTTC.

The rearrangement joins TRBV5-1 to TRBJ2-3; TRBD2 matches 10 bases. Looked up from germline, CDR1 is SGHRS and CDR2 is YFSETQ. This CDR3 has 16 residues. The V segment lost 0 bases and the J segment 3 bases; nucleotides outside the gene matches: 4. The CDR3 bases are TGCGCCAGCAGCTTGGTCGGACTAGCGGCGACAGATACGCAGTATTTT. It encodes CASSLVGLAATDTQYF.

Worth noting for this clone: Germline is not matched at one junction end, which may reflect a read error. The chain is built from TRBV7-9 and TRBJ1-6; D is undetermined. CDR1 SEHNR and CDR2 FQNEAQ come from the germline V gene (reference sequence). The CDR3 runs 11 residues. CDR3 protein: CSSSFAEPLHF. The CDR3 DNA reads TGTTCCAGCAGCTTCGCAGAACCCCTCCACTTT. The full variable domain, in which reference TRBV7-9 and TRBJ1-6 provide the parts outside the CDR3, is DTGVSQNPRHKITKRGQNVTFRCDPISEHNRLYWYRQTLGQGPEFLTYFQNEAQLEKSRLLSDRFSAERPKGSFSTLEIQRTEQGDSAMYLCSSSFAEPLHFGNGTRLTVT.